This T cell receptor beta chain comes out of a study of vaccination and CD4 T cells after COVID-19. Study-wide background: The study enrolled six male and four female convalescents, two of whom were Hispanic. General study findings and limits: For convalescent patients, 304 of the 307 vaccine-specific clones analyzed were classified as spike mono-reactive.

Sequencing of the DNA from cultured CD4+ T cells was carried out with the Oncomine TCR Beta short-read assay. TCRdb re-analysed the PCR reads in MiXCR, keeping a single row per CDR3 protein. Here the sample spans about 17,000 distinct CDR3 sequences, less than 70% being singletons. Treatment: roughly ten-day PBMC culture with coronavirus spike peptide pools or control peptides (ViraFEST assay). About this clonotype: Its antigen remains unidentified.

Germline CDR1 reads MNHNS; CDR2 reads SASEGT. This CDR3 region has 14 residues. Trimming removed 4 bases at V and 5 bases at J, with 15 bases between. Material: CD4+ T cells from blood, cultured in vitro. The rearrangement uses TRBV6-1 and TRBJ2-7; D gene ambiguous. This receptor was identified in a human donor who had recovered from COVID-19. The CDR3 coding sequence is TGTGCCAGCAGTGGGCTGTGGCAGGACCACGAGCAGTACTTC. Its translation: CASSGLWQDHEQYF.